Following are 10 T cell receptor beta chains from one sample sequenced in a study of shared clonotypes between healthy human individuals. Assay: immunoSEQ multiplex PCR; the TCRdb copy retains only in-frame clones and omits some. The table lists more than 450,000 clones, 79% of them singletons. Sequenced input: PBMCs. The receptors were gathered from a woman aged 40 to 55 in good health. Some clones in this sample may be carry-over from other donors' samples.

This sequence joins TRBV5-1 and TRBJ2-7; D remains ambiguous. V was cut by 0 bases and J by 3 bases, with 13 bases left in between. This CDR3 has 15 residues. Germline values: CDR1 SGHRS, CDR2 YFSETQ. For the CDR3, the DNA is TGCGCCAGCAGCTTGGACGGAACGAGAAACTACGAGCAGTACTTC. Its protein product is CASSLDGTRNYEQYF.

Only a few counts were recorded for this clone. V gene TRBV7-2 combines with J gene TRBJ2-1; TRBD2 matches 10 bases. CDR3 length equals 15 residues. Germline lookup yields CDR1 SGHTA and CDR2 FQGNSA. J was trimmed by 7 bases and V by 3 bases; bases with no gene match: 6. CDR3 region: CASSFSLAGTNEQFF. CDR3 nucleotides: TGTGCCAGCAGCTTTTCACTAGCGGGAACGAATGAGCAGTTCTTC.

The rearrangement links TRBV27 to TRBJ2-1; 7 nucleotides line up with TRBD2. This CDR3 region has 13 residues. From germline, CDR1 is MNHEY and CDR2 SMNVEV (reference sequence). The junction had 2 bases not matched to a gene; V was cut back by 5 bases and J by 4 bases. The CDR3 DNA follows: TGTGCCAGCAGTCGCGGGAGTTACAATGAGCAGTTCTTC. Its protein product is CASSRGSYNEQFF.

Written as DNA, the CDR3 is TGTGCCAGCAGTGAATCGGGGATCTACGAGCAGTACTTC. It translates to CASSESGIYEQYF. The chain has TRBV2 and TRBJ2-7, with a tentative D call TRBD2 (5 bases). Germline-derived CDR1 and CDR2 are SNHLY and FYNNEI. The CDR3 is 13 residues long. Trimming stripped 2 bases from V and 3 bases from J, with 8 bases between.

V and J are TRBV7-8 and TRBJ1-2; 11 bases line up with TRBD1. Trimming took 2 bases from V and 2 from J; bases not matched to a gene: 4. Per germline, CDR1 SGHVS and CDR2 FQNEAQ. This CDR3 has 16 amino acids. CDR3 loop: CASSLLGQGVNYGYTF. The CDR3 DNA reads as TGTGCCAGCAGCTTATTGGGACAGGGGGTCAACTATGGCTACACCTTC.

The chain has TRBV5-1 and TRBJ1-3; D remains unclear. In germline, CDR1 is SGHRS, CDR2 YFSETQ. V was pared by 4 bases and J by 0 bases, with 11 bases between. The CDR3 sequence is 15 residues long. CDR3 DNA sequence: TGCGCCAGCAGCCCGGACGGATCCTCTGGAAACACCATATATTTT. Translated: CASSPDGSSGNTIYF.

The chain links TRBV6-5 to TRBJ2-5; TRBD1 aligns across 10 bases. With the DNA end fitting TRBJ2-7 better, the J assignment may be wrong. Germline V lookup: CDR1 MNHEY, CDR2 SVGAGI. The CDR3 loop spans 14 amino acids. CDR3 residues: CASSYGTGAYEQYF. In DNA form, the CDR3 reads TGTGCCAGCAGTTATGGGACAGGGGCCTACGAGCAGTACTTC.

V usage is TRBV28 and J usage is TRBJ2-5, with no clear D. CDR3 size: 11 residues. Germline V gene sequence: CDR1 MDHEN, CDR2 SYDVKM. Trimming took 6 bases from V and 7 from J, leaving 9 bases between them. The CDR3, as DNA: TGTGCCAGCAGGAACGGAGTGACCCAGTACTTC. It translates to CASRNGVTQYF.

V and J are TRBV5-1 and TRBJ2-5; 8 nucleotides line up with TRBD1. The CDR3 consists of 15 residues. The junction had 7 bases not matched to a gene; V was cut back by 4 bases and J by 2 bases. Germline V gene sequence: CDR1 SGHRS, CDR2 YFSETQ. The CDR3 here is CASSPGDRGQETQYF. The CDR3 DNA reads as TGCGCCAGCAGCCCCGGCGACAGGGGTCAAGAGACCCAGTACTTC.

The CDR3 here is CAISESGWRAYEQYF. The CDR3 DNA follows: TGTGCCATCAGTGAGTCGGGTTGGCGCGCCTACGAGCAGTACTTC. V and J are TRBV10-3 and TRBJ2-7; D not resolved. Germline V gene sequence: CDR1 ENHRY, CDR2 SYGVKD. Trimming left V 0 bases short and J 2 bases short, with 11 bases between. The CDR3 covers 15 residues.